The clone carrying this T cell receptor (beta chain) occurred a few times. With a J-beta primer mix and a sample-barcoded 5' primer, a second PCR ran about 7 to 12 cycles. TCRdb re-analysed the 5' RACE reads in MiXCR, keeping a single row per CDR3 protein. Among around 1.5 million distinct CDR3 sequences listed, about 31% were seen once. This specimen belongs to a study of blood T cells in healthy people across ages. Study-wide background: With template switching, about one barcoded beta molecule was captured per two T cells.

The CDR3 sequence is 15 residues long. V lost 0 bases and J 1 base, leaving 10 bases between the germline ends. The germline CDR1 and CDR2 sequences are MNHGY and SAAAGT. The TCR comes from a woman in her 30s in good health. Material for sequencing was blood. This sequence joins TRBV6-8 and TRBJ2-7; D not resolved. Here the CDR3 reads CASSYSPGPSYEQYF. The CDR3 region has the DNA TGTGCCAGCAGTTACTCACCAGGCCCATCCTACGAGCAGTACTTC.